This TCR beta chain was found in a study of blood T cells in healthy people across ages. Primed by a sample-barcoded 5' primer and a J-beta primer mix, a second PCR proceeded for about 6 to 12 cycles. TCRdb processed the 5' RACE reads anew with MiXCR; each CDR3 protein has one entry. Among fewer than 950,000 distinct CDR3 sequences, 30% to 45% were seen once, and the ten largest hold 13%. This clonotype was found once. Its target is not known. Study-level findings and limits: Diversity of TCR beta per million T cells declined in a roughly linear way with age.

Trimming took off 3 bases at V and 2 bases at J, with 11 bases between the two ends. Per the germline V gene, CDR1 is SEHNR and CDR2 is FQNEAQ (reference sequence). The CDR3 runs to 15 residues. The genes are TRBV7-9 and TRBJ2-1, with TRBD1 as a possible D gene (5 bases). The sequence was obtained from a man between 18 and 29 years old in good health. The material sequenced was blood. The CDR3 spells CASSFGARPYNEQFF. The CDR3 coding sequence is TGTGCCAGCAGCTTTGGGGCAAGGCCCTACAATGAGCAGTTCTTC.